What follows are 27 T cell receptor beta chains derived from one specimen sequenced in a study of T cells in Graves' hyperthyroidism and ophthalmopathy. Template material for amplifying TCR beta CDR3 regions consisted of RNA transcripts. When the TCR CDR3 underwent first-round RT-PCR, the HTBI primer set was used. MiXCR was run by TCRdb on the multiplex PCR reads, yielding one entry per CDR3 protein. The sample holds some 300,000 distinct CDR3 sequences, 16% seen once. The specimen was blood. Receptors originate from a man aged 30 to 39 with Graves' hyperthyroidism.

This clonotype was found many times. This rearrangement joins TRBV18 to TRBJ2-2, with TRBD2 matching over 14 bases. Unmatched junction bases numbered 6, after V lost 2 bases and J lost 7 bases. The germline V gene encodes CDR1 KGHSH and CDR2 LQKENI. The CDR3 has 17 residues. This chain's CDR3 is CASSPSGLAGENGELFF. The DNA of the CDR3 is TGTGCCAGCTCACCATCGGGACTAGCGGGAGAGAACGGGGAGCTGTTTTTT.

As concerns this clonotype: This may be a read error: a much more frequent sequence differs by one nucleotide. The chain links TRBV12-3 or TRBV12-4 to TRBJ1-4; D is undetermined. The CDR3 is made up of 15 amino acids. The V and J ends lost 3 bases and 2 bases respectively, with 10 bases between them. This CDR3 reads CASSLGRATNEKLFF. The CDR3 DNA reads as TGTGCCAGCAGTTTGGGGAGAGCCACTAATGAAAAACTGTTTTTT.

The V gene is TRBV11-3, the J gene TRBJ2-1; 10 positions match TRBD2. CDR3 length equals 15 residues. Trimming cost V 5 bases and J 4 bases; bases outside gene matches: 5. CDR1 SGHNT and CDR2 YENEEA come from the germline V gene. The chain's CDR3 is CASSLGTSAYNEQFF. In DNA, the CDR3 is TGTGCCAGCAGCCTTGGGACTAGCGCTTACAATGAGCAGTTCTTC.

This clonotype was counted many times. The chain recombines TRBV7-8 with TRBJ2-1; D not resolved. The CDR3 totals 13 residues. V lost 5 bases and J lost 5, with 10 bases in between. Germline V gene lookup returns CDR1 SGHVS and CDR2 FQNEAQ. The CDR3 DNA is TGTGCCAGCAGCAATAATTGGGACAATGAGCAGTTCTTC. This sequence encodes CASSNNWDNEQFF.

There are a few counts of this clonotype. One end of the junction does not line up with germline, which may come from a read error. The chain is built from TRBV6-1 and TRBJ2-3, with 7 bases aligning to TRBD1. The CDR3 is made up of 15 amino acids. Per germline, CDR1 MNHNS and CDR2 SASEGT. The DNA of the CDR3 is TGTGCCAGCAGCAGACAGGGATCCGAAACAGTTACGCAGTATTTT. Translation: CASSRQGSETVTQYF.

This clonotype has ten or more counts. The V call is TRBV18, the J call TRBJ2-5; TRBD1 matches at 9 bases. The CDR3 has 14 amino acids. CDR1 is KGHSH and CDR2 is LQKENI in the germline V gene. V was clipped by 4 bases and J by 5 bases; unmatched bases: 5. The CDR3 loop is CASSLTGGAETQYF. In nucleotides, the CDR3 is TGTGCCAGCTCACTAACAGGGGGCGCGGAGACCCAGTACTTC.

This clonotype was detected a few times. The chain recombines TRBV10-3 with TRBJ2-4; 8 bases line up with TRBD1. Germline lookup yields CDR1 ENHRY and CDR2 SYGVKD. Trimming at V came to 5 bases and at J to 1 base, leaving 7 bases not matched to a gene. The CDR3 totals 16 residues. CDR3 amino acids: CAISTRGQGAKNIQYF. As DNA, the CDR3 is TGTGCCATCAGTACCCGTGGACAGGGCGCCAAAAACATTCAGTACTTC.

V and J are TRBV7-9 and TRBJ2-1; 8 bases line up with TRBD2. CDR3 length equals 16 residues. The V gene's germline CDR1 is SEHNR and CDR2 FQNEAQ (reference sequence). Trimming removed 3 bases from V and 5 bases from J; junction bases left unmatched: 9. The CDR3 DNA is TGTGCCAGCAGCTTTAATCGGGAGGGGTTGGACAATGAGCAGTTCTTC. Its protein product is CASSFNREGLDNEQFF.

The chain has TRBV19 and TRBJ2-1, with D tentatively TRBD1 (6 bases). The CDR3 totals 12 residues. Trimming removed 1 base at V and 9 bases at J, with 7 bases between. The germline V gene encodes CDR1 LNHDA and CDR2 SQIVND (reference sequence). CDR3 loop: CASSIGGGEQFF. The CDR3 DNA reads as TGTGCCAGTAGTATAGGAGGGGGTGAGCAGTTCTTC.

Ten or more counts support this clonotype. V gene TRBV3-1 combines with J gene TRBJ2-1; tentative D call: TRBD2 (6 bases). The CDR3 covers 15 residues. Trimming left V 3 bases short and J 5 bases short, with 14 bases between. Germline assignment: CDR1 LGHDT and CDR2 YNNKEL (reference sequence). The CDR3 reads CASSQDYATHNEQFF. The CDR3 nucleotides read TGTGCCAGCAGCCAGGACTACGCAACCCACAATGAGCAGTTCTTC.

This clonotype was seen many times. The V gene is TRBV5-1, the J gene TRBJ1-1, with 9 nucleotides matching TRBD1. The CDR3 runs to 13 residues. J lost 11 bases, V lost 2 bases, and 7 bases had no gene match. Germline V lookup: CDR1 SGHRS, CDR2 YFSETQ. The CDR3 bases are TGCGCCAGCAGCTTAACAGGGGGCGCATCGGCTTTCTTT. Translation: CASSLTGGASAFF. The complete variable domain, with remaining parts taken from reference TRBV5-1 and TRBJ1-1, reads KAGVTQTPRYLIKTRGQQVTLSCSPISGHRSVSWYQQTPGQGLQFLFEYFSETQRNKGNFPGRFSGRQFSNSRSEMNVSTLELGDSALYLCASSLTGGASAFFGQGTRLTVV.

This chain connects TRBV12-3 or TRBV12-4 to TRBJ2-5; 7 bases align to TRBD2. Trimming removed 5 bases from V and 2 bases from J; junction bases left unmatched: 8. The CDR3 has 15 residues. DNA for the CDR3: TGTGCCAGCAGTGGCGGGAGCCCCCGACAAGAGACCCAGTACTTC. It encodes CASSGGSPRQETQYF.

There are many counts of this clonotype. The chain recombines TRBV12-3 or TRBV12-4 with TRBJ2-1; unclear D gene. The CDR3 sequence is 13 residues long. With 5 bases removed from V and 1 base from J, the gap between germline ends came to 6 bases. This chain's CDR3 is CASSRGSYNEQFF. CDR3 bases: TGTGCCAGCAGTCGTGGGTCCTACAATGAGCAGTTCTTC.

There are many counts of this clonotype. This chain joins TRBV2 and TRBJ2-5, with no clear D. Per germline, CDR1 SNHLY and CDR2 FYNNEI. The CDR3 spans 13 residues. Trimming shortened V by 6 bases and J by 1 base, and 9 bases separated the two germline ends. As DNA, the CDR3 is TGTGCCAGCAGCCGTGACCTCCAAGAGACCCAGTACTTC. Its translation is CASSRDLQETQYF.

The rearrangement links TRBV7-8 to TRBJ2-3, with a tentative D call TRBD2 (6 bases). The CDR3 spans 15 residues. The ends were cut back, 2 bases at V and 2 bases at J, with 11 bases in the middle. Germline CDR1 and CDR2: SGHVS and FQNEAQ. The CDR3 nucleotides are TGTGCCAGCAGCTTACGGGGGAGAATCACAGATACGCAGTATTTT. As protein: CASSLRGRITDTQYF.

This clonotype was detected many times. In nucleotides, the CDR3 is TGTGCCAGCAGCCCCGACAGGGACTTCTACGAGCAGTACTTC. It codes for CASSPDRDFYEQYF. The chain employs TRBV28 and TRBJ2-7; possibly TRBD1 for D (7 bases). The CDR3 sequence is 14 residues long. With 6 bases removed from V and 3 bases from J, the gap between germline ends came to 15 bases. Germline V CDR1 and CDR2: MDHEN, SYDVKM.

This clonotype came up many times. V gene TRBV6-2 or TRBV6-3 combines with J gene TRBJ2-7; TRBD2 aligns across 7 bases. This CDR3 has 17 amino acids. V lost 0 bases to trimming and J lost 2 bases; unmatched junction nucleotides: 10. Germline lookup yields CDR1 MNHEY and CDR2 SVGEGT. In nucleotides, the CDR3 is TGTGCCAGCAGTTACTCGAGTGGAGCGGGATTTACCTACGAGCAGTACTTC. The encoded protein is CASSYSSGAGFTYEQYF.

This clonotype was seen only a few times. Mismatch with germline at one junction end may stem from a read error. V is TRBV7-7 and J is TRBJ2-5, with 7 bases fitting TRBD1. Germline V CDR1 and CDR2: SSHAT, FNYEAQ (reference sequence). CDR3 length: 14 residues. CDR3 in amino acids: CASSLEGQEETQYF. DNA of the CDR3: TGTGCTAGCAGCTTAGAAGGACAGGAGGAGACCCAGTACTTC.

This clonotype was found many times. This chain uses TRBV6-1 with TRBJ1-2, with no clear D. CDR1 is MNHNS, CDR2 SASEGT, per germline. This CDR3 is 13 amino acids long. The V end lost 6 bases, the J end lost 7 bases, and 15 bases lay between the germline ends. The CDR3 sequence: CASRPRDGGGYTF. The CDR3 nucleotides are TGTGCCAGCAGACCAAGGGATGGTGGTGGCTACACCTTC.

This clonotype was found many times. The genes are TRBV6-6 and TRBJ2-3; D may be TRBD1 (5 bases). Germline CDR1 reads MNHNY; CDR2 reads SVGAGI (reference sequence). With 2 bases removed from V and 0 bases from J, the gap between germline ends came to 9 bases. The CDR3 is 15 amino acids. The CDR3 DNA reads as TGTGCCAGCAGTTACGGGGCTATAAGCACAGATACGCAGTATTTT. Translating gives CASSYGAISTDTQYF.

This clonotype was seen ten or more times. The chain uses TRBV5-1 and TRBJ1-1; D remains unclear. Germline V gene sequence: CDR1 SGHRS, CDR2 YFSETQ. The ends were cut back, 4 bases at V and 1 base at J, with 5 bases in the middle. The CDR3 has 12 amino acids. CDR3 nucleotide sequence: TGCGCCAGCAGCCAGACGAACACTGAAGCTTTCTTT. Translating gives CASSQTNTEAFF.

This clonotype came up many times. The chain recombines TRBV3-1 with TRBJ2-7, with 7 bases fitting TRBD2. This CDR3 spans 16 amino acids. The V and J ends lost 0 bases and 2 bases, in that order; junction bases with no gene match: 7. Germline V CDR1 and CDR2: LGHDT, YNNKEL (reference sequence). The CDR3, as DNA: TGTGCCAGCAGCCAAGATACGGGCGGGAGAGCCTACGAGCAGTACTTC. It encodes CASSQDTGGRAYEQYF.

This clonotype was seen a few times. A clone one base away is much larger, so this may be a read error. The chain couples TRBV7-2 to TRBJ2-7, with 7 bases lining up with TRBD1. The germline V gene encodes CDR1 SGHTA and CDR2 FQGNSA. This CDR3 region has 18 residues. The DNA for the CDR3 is TGTGCCAGCAGCCTAAGGGTAGGGACAGCCCTCACCTCCTACGAGCGGTACTTC. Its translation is CASSLRVGTALTSYERYF.

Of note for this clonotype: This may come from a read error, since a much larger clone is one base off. The CDR3 is CASSLGGLGASEQFF. The CDR3 bases are TGCGCCAGCAGCTTGGGGGGGTTGGGCGCGAGCGAGCAGTTCTTC. The V call is TRBV5-1, the J call TRBJ2-1, with D perhaps being TRBD1 or TRBD2 (5 bases each). CDR3 length: 15 amino acids. Looked up from germline, CDR1 is SGHRS and CDR2 is YFSETQ. V dropped 0 bases and J dropped 10 bases, with 17 bases sitting between them.

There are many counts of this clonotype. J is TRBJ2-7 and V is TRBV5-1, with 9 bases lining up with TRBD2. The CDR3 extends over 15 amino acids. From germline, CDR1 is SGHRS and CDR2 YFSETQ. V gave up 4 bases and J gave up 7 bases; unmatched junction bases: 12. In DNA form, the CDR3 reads TGCGCCAGCAGCGGGCTAGCGGGGACCGCAGGGGAGCAGTACTTC. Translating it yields CASSGLAGTAGEQYF.

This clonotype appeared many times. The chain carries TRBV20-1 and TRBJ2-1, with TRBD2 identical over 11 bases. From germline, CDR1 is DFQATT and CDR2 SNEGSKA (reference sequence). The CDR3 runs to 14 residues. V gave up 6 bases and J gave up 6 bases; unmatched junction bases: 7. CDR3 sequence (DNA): TGCAGTGCGGGGGGACTAGCGGAGATCAATGAGCAGTTCTTC. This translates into CSAGGLAEINEQFF.

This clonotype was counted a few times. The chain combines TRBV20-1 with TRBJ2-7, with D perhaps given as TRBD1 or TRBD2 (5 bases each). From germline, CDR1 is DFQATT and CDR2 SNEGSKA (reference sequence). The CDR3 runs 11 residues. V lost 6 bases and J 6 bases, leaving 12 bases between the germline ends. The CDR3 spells CSAQMGTEQYF. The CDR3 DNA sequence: TGCAGTGCACAGATGGGGACCGAGCAGTACTTC.